This record covers a single T cell receptor beta chain. The antigen is not known. The V and J ends lost 1 base and 4 bases, in that order; junction bases with no gene match: 9. The CDR3 loop spans 17 amino acids. Germline CDR1 and CDR2: PRHDT and FYEKMQ (reference sequence). The authors obtained over 180 million TCR-beta sequences from 15-18 subjects per sequencing run. From the 5' RACE reads, TCRdb called clonotypes with MiXCR, one entry per CDR3 protein. The sample lists approximately 9,400 distinct CDR3 sequences; 20% to 25% were seen once. The sample is drawn from a study of neurological immune-mediated disorders. Notes on the study in general: The multiple sclerosis repertoire cluster had no association with any clinical or MRI feature. HTLV-1-associated myelopathy had the most TCR clonal expansion, whereas multiple sclerosis had the least (lower than in healthy controls).

The T cells used for sorted libraries numbered 1 million, either CD4+ or CD8+. The source of this sequence is a woman in her 40s with multiple sclerosis. Input material: CD8+ T cells from blood. V usage is TRBV13 and J usage is TRBJ2-3, with TRBD2 identical over 9 bases. This chain's CDR3 is CASSLEGGGAYADTQYF. CDR3 coding DNA: TGTGCCAGCAGCTTAGAGGGCGGGGGGGCCTATGCAGATACGCAGTATTTT.